Listed below are T cell receptor beta chains from one sample, sequenced in a study of shared clonotypes between healthy human individuals. Data came from immunoSEQ multiplex PCR; TCRdb stores just in-frame clones and leaves some out. The sample carries more than 1,200,000 clones, less than 99% recorded once. The sample consisted of naive CD4+ T cells sorted from blood. These receptors all stem from a man aged 30 to 45 in good health. Both conserved end residues are part of each CDR3.

J: TRBJ2-5
V: TRBV15
CDR3: CATSRDPTDSGRGTQYF

J: TRBJ2-6
V: TRBV7-3
CDR3: CASSLGPLSGTGANVLTF

J: TRBJ2-2
V: TRBV7-9
CDR3: CASSSKDKTGELFF

J: TRBJ2-3
V: TRBV10-3
CDR3: CAALAGGTDTQYF

J: TRBJ1-1
V: TRBV5-1
CDR3: CASSPTGGNTEAFF

J: TRBJ2-1
V: TRBV5-5
CDR3: CASSLLNNEQFF

J: TRBJ2-7
V: TRBV5-1
CDR3: CASSRGTYEQYF

J: TRBJ2-7
V: TRBV18
CDR3: CASSPVHVPEAEQYF

J: TRBJ1-2
V: TRBV5-1
CDR3: CASSLEGDREGGYTF

J: TRBJ2-7
V: TRBV18
CDR3: CASSPGRGQEYEQYF

J: TRBJ1-1
V: TRBV6-5
CDR3: CASRQNGARRTEAFF

J: TRBJ2-7
V: TRBV9
CDR3: CASSDILAGVGEQYF

J: TRBJ2-1
V: TRBV11-2
CDR3: CASSLESGLAGGGSYNEQFF

J: TRBJ1-4
V: TRBV6-6
CDR3: CASSAPSLELFF

J: TRBJ1-5
V: TRBV4-1
CDR3: CASSPAGHNQPQHF

J: TRBJ2-5
V: TRBV14
CDR3: CASSALPGASPQETQYF

J: TRBJ2-7
V: TRBV4-3
CDR3: CASSQDDSAYEQYF

J: TRBJ2-1
V: TRBV4-3
CDR3: CASSQEGQLGYNEQFF

J: TRBJ2-7
V: TRBV10-2
CDR3: CASSSETYEQYF

J: TRBJ2-7
V: TRBV7-9
CDR3: CASSLLGLAGRIGEQYF

J: TRBJ2-2
V: TRBV9
CDR3: CASSEATGELFF

J: TRBJ2-7
V: TRBV18
CDR3: CASSPFRDRSTYEQYF

J: TRBJ2-1
V: TRBV30
CDR3: CAWSVKESPNPFF

J: TRBJ1-3
V: TRBV5-1
CDR3: CASSLVPDSDTIYF

J: TRBJ2-3
V: TRBV25-1
CDR3: CASSDNADTQYF

J: TRBJ2-3
V: TRBV29-1
CDR3: CSVDPGGTDTQYF

J: TRBJ1-2
V: TRBV28
CDR3: CASSLVGQSYGYTF

J: TRBJ2-7
V: TRBV18
CDR3: CASSPSRGRNYEQYF

J: TRBJ1-1
V: TRBV15
CDR3: CATSRDSSNTEAFF

J: TRBJ2-3
V: TRBV27
CDR3: CASSFGVPTDTQYF

J: TRBJ2-7
V: TRBV7-2
CDR3: CASSFWESVREQYF

J: TRBJ2-1
V: TRBV5-1
CDR3: CASSTRQALTEQFF

J: TRBJ2-7
V: TRBV18
CDR3: CASSPPGRPYEQYF

J: TRBJ2-1
V: TRBV2
CDR3: CASRLAGTYNEQFF

J: TRBJ2-7
V: TRBV6-5
CDR3: CASRGQGRAYEQYF

J: TRBJ2-1
V: TRBV9
CDR3: CASTRGQGADEQFF

J: TRBJ1-1
V: TRBV9
CDR3: CASSPKGMGDWNTEAFF

J: TRBJ2-1
V: TRBV6-6
CDR3: CASRQGLATSNEQFF

J: TRBJ2-5
V: TRBV2
CDR3: CASSGLSGGETQYF

J: TRBJ2-7
V: TRBV6-1
CDR3: CASSEREGLYEQYF

J: TRBJ2-7
V: TRBV19
CDR3: CASSPFTALASSSYEQYF

J: TRBJ1-2
V: TRBV6-5
CDR3: CASSYRQRELYYGYTF

J: TRBJ1-1
V: TRBV28
CDR3: CASIPHPDSNTEAFF

J: TRBJ2-2
V: TRBV19
CDR3: CASSIDGELFF

J: TRBJ1-1
V: TRBV6-5
CDR3: CASRKPGQLNTEAFF

J: TRBJ1-5
V: TRBV21-1
CDR3: CASTHHPGGGVHSNQPQHF

J: TRBJ2-1
V: TRBV7-3
CDR3: CASSLDSRTSGRSDEQFF

J: TRBJ2-2
V: TRBV5-4
CDR3: CASSLGTGGTTGELFF

J: TRBJ1-5
V: TRBV5-1
CDR3: CASSVDPNQPQHF

J: TRBJ2-7
V: TRBV11-2
CDR3: CASSLGAGALEQYF